The entry below describes one TCR beta chain. The germline V gene encodes CDR1 SGHNT and CDR2 YENEEA. The CDR3 length is 16 residues. V trimming: 6 bases; J trimming: 6 bases; junction bases outside the gene matches: 14. Measured with immunoSEQ multiplex PCR; TCRdb has only the in-frame clones, and not every one. Of some 100,000 clones in the sample, roughly 90% are singletons; the top ten hold 2% to 2.5%. This entry belongs to a study of blood T cell repertoires in COVID-19. Material for sequencing was peripheral blood. The receptor was isolated from a man between 45 and 60 years old with active COVID-19. V usage is TRBV11-3 and J usage is TRBJ1-5; 7 bases agree with TRBD1. CDR3 protein: CASSTAERGHCQPQHF. The CDR3, as DNA: TGTGCCAGCAGTACCGCCGAGAGGGGGCATTGTCAGCCCCAGCATTTT.